The 9 T cell receptor beta chains in this list originate from one sample, sequenced in a study of PD-1 blockade in mismatch repair-deficient tumors. Data came from immunoSEQ multiplex PCR; TCRdb stores just in-frame clones and leaves some out. The repertoire includes about 22,000 clones, 84% of them detected once, and roughly 15% sits in the top ten. Sequencing used peripheral blood, obtained 2 weeks after starting pembrolizumab. The receptors here all came from an adult with mismatch repair-deficient cancer.

The rearrangement links TRBV19 to TRBJ2-2; the match to TRBD1 covers 7 bases. Germline CDR1 is LNHDA and CDR2 is SQIVND (reference sequence). The V gene end was trimmed by 11 bases and the J gene end by 6 bases; junction bases not matched to a gene: 9. This CDR3 is 13 amino acids long. CDR3 DNA sequence: TGTGCCGGTAAAAGACAGGGATCCGGGGAGCTGTTTTTT. This gives the protein CAGKRQGSGELFF.

This chain joins TRBV2 and TRBJ1-5; a weak D match, TRBD1 (6 bases). The V end was cut by 3 bases, the J end by 7 bases, with 13 bases between. The CDR3 loop spans 14 amino acids. CDR1 SNHLY and CDR2 FYNNEI come from the germline V gene. The CDR3 nucleotides are TGTGCCAGCAGTGACGAAACAGGGCTCCAGCCCCAGCATTTT. Amino acids: CASSDETGLQPQHF.

The chain joins TRBV11-2 to TRBJ2-1, with TRBD2 matching 11 bases. Looked up from germline, CDR1 is SGHAT and CDR2 is FQNNGV. V lost 1 base and J lost 5; bases outside the gene matches: 4. The CDR3 extends over 16 amino acids. Written as DNA, the CDR3 is TGTGCCAGCAGCTTAGCGCAGACTAGCGGGAACAATGAGCAGTTCTTC. Encoded protein: CASSLAQTSGNNEQFF.

This clone has just one count. The gene calls are TRBV5-4 and TRBJ2-5; 12 nucleotides align to TRBD2. The CDR3 contains 17 residues. Germline V gene data show CDR1 as SGHNT and CDR2 as YYREEE (reference sequence). Trimming at V came to 2 bases and at J to 3 bases, leaving 8 bases not matched to a gene. CDR3 DNA: TGTGCCAGCAGCTTAGGACTGACTAGCGGGAGTAAAGAGACCCAGTACTTC. Translated, it gives CASSLGLTSGSKETQYF. Complete variable domain (other parts from reference TRBV5-4 and TRBJ2-5): ETGVTQSPTHLIKTRGQQVTLRCSSQSGHNTVSWYQQALGQGPQFIFQYYREEENGRGNFPPRFSGLQFPNYSSELNVNALELDDSALYLCASSLGLTSGSKETQYFGPGTRLLVL.

The sample holds one count of this clone. The rearrangement links TRBV7-9 to TRBJ1-5; D possibly corresponds to TRBD1 (6 bases). V was cut by 4 bases and J by 9 bases, with 19 bases left in between. The germline CDR1 and CDR2 sequences are SEHNR and FQNEAQ (reference sequence). This CDR3 spans 15 amino acids. DNA for the CDR3: TGTGCCAGCAGCTACTCTCCACAGGGCGTCGGGCCCCAGCATTTT. This codes for CASSYSPQGVGPQHF.

The chain uses TRBV5-8 and TRBJ2-4; D is unresolved. This CDR3 spans 12 amino acids. Trimming cost V 0 bases and J 11 bases, with 9 bases left between them. Germline loops: CDR1 SGHTS, CDR2 YDEGEE. CDR3 loop: CASSLAQDLQYF. CDR3 in DNA: TGTGCCAGCAGCTTGGCGCAGGACCTTCAGTACTTC.

This rearrangement joins TRBV18 to TRBJ2-1; D remains ambiguous. The germline gives CDR1 KGHSH, CDR2 LQKENI. The CDR3 totals 15 residues. Trimming took 3 bases from V and 7 from J, leaving 16 bases between them. The CDR3 spells CASSPPARPGNEQFF. For the CDR3, the DNA is TGTGCCAGCTCACCCCCGGCTAGGCCTGGTAATGAGCAGTTCTTC.

V and J are TRBV4-1 and TRBJ2-1; D unresolved. Germline V gene data show CDR1 as MGHRA and CDR2 as YSYEKL. The V end lost 10 bases, the J end lost 9 bases, and 13 bases lay between the germline ends. This CDR3 is 11 amino acids long. CDR3 amino acids: CATKGSGEQFF. CDR3 in DNA: TGCGCCACCAAAGGGTCTGGTGAGCAGTTCTTC.

The chain has TRBV9 and TRBJ2-1; TRBD1 agrees at 7 bases. The CDR3 length is 15 residues. V lost 3 bases and J lost 1; bases outside the gene matches: 4. Per germline, CDR1 SGDLS and CDR2 YYNGEE. This CDR3 reads CASSARDSSYNEQFF. DNA for the CDR3: TGTGCCAGCAGCGCACGGGACAGTTCCTACAATGAGCAGTTCTTC. Using reference TRBV9 and TRBJ2-1 for the parts outside the CDR3, the full variable domain is DSGVTQTPKHLITATGQRVTLRCSPRSGDLSVYWYQQSLDQGLQFLIQYYNGEERAKGNILERFSAQQFPDLHSELNLSSLELGDSALYFCASSARDSSYNEQFFGPGTRLTVL.